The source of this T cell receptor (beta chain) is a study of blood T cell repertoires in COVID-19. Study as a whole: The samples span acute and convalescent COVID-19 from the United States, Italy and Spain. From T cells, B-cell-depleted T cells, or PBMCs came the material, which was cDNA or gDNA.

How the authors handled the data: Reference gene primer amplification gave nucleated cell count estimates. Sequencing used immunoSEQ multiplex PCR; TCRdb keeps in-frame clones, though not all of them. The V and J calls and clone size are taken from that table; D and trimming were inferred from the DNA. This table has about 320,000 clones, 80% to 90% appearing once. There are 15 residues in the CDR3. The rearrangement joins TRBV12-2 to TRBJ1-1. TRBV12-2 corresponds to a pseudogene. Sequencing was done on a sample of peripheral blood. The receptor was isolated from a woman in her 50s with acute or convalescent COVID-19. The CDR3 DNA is TGTGCAAGTCGCCCCCTGTCGAGGCGGAACACTGAAGCTTTCTTT. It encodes CASRPLSRRNTEAFF.